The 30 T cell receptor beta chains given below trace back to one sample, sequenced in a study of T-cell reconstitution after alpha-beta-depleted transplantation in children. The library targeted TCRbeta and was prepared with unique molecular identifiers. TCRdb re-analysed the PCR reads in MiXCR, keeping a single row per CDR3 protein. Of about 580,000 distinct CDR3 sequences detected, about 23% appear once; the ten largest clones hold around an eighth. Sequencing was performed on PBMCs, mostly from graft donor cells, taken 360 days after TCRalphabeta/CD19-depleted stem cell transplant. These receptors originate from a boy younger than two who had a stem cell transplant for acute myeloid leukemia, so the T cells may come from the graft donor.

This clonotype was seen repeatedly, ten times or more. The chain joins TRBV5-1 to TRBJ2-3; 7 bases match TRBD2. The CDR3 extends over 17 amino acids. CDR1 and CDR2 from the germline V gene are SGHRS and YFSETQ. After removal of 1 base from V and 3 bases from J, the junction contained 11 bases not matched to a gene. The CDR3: CASSLYGRGTVTDTQYF. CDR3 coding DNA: TGCGCCAGCAGCTTGTACGGGCGGGGGACCGTGACAGATACGCAGTATTTT.

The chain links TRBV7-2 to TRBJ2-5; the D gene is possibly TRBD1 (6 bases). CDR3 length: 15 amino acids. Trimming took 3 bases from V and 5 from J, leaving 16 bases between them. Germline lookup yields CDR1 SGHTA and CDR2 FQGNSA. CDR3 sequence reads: CASSLGAWSRETQYF. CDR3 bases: TGTGCCAGCAGCTTGGGGGCCTGGTCGAGGGAGACCCAGTACTTC.

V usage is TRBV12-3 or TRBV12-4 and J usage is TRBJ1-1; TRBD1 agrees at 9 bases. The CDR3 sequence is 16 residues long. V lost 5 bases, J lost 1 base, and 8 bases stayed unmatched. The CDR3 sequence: CASSTRTGGWNTEAFF. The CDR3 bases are TGTGCCAGCAGTACAAGAACAGGGGGCTGGAACACTGAAGCTTTCTTT.

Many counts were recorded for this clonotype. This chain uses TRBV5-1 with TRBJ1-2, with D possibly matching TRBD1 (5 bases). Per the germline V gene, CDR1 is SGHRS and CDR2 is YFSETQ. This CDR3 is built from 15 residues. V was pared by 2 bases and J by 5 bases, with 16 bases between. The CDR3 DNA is TGCGCCAGCAGCTTTGTGGAAGGGGCAAGATATGGCTACACCTTC. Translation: CASSFVEGARYGYTF. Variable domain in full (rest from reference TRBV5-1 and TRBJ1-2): KAGVTQTPRYLIKTRGQQVTLSCSPISGHRSVSWYQQTPGQGLQFLFEYFSETQRNKGNFPGRFSGRQFSNSRSEMNVSTLELGDSALYLCASSFVEGARYGYTFGSGTRLTVV.

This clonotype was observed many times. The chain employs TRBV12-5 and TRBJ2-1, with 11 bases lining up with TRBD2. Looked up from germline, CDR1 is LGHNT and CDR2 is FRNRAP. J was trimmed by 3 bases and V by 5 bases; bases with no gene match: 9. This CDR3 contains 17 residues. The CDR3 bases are TGTGCTAGTGGTCGGACTAGCGGGTTAACCTACTACAATGAGCAGTTCTTC. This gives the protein CASGRTSGLTYYNEQFF.

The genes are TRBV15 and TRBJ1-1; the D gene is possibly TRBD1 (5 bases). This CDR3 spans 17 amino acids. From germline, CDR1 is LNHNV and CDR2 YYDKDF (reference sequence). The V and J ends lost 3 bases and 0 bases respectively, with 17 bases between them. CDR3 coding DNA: TGTGCCACCAGCAGGGAGAGACAGCCGAAGATGAACACTGAAGCTTTCTTT. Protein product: CATSRERQPKMNTEAFF.

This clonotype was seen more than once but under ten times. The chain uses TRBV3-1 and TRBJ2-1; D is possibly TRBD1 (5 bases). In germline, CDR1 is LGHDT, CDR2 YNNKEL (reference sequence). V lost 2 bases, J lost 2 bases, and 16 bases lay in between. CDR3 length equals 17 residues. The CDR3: CASSQSGPGHPYNEQFF. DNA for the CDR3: TGTGCCAGCAGCCAATCGGGTCCAGGACACCCCTACAATGAGCAGTTCTTC.

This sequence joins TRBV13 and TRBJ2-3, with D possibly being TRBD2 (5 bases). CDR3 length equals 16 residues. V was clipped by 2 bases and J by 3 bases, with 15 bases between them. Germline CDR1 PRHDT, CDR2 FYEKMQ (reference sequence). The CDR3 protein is CASSLKPGLGTDTQYF. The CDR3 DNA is TGTGCCAGCAGCTTAAAACCGGGATTGGGAACAGATACGCAGTATTTT.

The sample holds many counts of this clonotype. CDR3 sequence reads: CASSKVTNGGDTQYF. The CDR3 nucleotides are TGTGCCAGCAGCAAAGTCACGAACGGGGGGGATACGCAGTATTTT. This chain links TRBV5-5 with TRBJ2-3; 7 positions match TRBD2. The CDR3 is made up of 15 amino acids. Per the germline V gene, CDR1 is SGHKS and CDR2 is YYEKEE (reference sequence). V shed 4 bases and J 6 bases; nucleotides not matched to a gene: 11.

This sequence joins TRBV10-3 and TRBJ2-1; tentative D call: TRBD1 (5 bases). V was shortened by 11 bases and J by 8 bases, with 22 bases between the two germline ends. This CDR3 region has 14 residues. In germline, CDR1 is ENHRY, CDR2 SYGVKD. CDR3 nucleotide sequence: TGTGCCGCCCAGGGCCGGACGGCGTTAGATGAGCAGTTCTTC. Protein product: CAAQGRTALDEQFF.

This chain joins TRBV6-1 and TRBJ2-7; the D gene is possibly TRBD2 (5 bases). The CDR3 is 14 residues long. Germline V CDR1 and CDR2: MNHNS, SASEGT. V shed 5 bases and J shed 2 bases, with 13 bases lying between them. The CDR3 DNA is TGTGCCAGCAGTCCATACTCCGGGGCCTACGAGCAGTACTTC. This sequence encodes CASSPYSGAYEQYF.

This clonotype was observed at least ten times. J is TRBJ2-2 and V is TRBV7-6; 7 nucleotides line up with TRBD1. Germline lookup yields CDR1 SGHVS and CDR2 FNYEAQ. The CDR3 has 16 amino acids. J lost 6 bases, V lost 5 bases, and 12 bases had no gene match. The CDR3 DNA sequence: TGTGCCAGCAGCCTAACGACCAGGGGGTACTCCGGGGAGCTGTTTTTT. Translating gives CASSLTTRGYSGELFF.

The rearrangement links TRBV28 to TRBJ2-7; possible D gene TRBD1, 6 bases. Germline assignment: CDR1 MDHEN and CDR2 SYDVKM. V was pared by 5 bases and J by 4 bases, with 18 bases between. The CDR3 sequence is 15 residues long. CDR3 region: CASSGGQSIPYEQYV. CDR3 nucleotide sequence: TGTGCCAGCAGTGGAGGACAGAGCATCCCTTACGAGCAGTACGTC.

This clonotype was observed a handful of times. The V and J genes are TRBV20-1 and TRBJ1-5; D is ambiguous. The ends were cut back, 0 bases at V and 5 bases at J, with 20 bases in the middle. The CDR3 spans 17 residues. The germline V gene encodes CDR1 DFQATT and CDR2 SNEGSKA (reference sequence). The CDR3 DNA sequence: TGCAGTGCTAGAGAGGATATCCGGGGAGCCACAGATCAGCCCCAGCATTTT. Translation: CSAREDIRGATDQPQHF.

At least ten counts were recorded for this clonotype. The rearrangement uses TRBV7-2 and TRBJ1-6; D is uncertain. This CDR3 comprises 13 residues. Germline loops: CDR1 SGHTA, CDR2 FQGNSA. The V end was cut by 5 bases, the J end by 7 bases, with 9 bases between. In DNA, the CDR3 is TGTGCCAGCAGCCTATTACAGAATTCACCCCTCCACTTT. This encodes CASSLLQNSPLHF.

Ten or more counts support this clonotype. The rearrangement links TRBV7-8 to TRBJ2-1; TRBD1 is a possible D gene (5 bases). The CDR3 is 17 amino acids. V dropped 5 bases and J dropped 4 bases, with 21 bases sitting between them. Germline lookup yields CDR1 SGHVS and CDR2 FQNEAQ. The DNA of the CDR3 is TGTGCCAGCAGCCCTCCCCCGTACAGGAGAACTTACAATGAGCAGTTCTTC. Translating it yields CASSPPPYRRTYNEQFF.

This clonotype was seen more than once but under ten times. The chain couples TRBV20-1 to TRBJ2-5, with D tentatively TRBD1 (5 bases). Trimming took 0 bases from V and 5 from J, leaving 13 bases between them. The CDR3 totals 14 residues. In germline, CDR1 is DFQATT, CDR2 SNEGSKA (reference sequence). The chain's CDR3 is CSARDQGLGETQYF. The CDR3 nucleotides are TGCAGTGCTAGAGATCAGGGTTTGGGGGAGACCCAGTACTTC.

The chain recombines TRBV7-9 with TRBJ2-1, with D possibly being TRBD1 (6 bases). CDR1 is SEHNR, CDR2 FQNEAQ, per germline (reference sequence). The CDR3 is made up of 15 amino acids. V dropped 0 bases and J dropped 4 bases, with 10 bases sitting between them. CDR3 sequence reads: CASSLAQGTYNEQFF. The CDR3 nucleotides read TGTGCCAGCAGCTTAGCGCAGGGGACGTACAATGAGCAGTTCTTC.

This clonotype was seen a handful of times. The CDR3 DNA reads as TGCGCCAGCAGCCAAGATCTAGGATGGGGAAACACCATATATTTT. Translation: CASSQDLGWGNTIYF. This chain uses TRBV4-3 with TRBJ1-3; no definite D call. The CDR3 covers 15 residues. CDR1 is LGHNA and CDR2 is YSLEER in the germline V gene. Trimming took 0 bases from V and 4 from J, leaving 10 bases between them.

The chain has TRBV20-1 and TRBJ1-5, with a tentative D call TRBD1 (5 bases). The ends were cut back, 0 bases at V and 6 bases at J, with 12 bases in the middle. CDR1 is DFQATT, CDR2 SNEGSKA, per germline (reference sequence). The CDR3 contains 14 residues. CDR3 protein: CSARDMRGGQPQHF. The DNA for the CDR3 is TGCAGTGCTAGAGATATGAGGGGAGGTCAGCCCCAGCATTTT.

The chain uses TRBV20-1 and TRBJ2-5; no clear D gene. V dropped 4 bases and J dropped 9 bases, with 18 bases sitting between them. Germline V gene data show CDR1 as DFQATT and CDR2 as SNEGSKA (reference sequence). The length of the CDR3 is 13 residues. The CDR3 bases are TGCAGTGCTACCCAACGGTGGCAGGAGCCCCAGTACTTC. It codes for CSATQRWQEPQYF.

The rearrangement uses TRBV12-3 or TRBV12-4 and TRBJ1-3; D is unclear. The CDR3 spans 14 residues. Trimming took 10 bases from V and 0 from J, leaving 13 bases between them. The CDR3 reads CATVDLLSGNTIYF. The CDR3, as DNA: TGTGCCACCGTAGATCTACTCTCTGGAAACACCATATATTTT.

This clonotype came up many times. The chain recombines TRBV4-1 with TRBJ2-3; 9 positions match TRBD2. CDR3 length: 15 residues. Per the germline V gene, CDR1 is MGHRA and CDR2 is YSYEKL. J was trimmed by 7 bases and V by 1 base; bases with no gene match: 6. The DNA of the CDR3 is TGCGCCAGCAGCCAAGTACCGCTAGCGGGGAATACGCAGTATTTT. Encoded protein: CASSQVPLAGNTQYF.

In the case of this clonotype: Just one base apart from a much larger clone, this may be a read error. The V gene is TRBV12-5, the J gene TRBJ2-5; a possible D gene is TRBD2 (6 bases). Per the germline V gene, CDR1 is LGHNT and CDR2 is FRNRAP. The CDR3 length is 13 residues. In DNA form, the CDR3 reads TGTGCTAGTGCCCGGACCCCTAGCGAGACCCAGTGCTTC. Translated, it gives CASARTPSETQCF.

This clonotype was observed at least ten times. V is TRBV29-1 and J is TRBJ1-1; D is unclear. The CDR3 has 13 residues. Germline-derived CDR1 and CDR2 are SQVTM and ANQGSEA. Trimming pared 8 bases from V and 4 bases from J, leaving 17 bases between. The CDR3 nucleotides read TGCAGCACAGAGAGTAGGGAAGGCACTGAAGCTTTCTTT. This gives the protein CSTESREGTEAFF.

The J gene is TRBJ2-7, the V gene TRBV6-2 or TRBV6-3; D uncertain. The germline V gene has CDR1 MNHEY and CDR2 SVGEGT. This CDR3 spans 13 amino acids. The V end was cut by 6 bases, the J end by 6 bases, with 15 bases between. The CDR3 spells CASRIGPQAEQYF. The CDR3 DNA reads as TGTGCCAGCAGGATCGGACCCCAGGCCGAGCAGTACTTC.

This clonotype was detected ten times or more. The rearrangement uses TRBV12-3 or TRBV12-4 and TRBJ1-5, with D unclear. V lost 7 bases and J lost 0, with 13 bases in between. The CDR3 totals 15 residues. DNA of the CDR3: TGTGCCAGCACCGAAGCGGGGTCTAGCAATCAGCCCCAGCATTTT. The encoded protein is CASTEAGSSNQPQHF.

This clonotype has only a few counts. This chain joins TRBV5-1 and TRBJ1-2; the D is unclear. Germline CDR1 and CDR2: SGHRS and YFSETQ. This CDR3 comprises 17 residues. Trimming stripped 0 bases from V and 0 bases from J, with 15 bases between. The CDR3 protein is CASSLVARPRANYGYTF. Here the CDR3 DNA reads TGCGCCAGCAGCTTGGTCGCCCGGCCCAGAGCTAACTATGGCTACACCTTC.

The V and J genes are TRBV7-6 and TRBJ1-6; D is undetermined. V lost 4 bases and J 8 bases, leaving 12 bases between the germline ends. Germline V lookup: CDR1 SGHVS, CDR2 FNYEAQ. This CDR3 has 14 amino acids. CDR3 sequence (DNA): TGTGCCAGCAGCTCGGAATCCCCCCATTCACCCCTCCACTTT. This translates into CASSSESPHSPLHF.

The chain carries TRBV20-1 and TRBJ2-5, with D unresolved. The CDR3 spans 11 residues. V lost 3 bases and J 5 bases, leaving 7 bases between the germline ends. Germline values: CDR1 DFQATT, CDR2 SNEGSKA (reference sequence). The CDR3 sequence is CSASKSETQYF. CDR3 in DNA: TGCAGTGCTAGCAAGTCGGAGACCCAGTACTTC.